Each of the 16 T cell receptor beta chains below was sequenced from the same sample in a study of blood T cell repertoires in COVID-19. Data came from immunoSEQ multiplex PCR; TCRdb stores just in-frame clones and leaves some out. The data contain roughly 200,000 clones, 70% to 90% of them singletons. Sequencing input: peripheral blood. The receptors derive from a human donor with active or convalescent COVID-19. The donor label of this sample is uncertain.

This clone was found once. The genes are TRBV29-1 and TRBJ1-5; D is uncertain. V was cut by 6 bases and J by 6 bases, with 15 bases left in between. The V gene's germline CDR1 is SQVTM and CDR2 ANQGSEA. The CDR3 extends over 13 amino acids. The CDR3 loop reads CSVASGGGQPQHF. The CDR3 nucleotides are TGCAGCGTCGCCTCCGGAGGCGGTCAGCCCCAGCATTTT.

This clone was seen a few times. The chain has TRBV2 and TRBJ2-7; D perhaps matches TRBD1 (6 bases). The V gene's germline CDR1 is SNHLY and CDR2 FYNNEI. Trimming stripped 2 bases from V and 3 bases from J, with 11 bases between. The CDR3 length is 14 residues. CDR3 in amino acids: CASSENRDSYEQYF. CDR3 bases: TGTGCCAGCAGTGAAAACAGGGATAGCTACGAGCAGTACTTC.

This clone appeared a few times. The chain is built from TRBV27 and TRBJ1-1, with 7 bases aligning to TRBD1. The V gene end was trimmed by 2 bases and the J gene end by 9 bases; junction bases not matched to a gene: 3. This CDR3 is 12 amino acids long. Germline loops: CDR1 MNHEY, CDR2 SMNVEV (reference sequence). This CDR3 reads CASSLTQGKAFF. In DNA, the CDR3 is TGTGCCAGCAGTTTAACACAGGGGAAAGCTTTCTTT.

The chain couples TRBV3-1 (or the pseudogene TRBV3-2) to TRBJ1-2; D might be TRBD1 (6 bases). Trimming stripped 8 bases from V and 8 bases from J, with 15 bases between. Per the germline V gene, CDR1 is LGHDT and CDR2 is YNNKEL (reference sequence). This CDR3 region has 12 residues. In DNA, the CDR3 is TGTGCCAGCGGCGGGGGCGCGGGGGGCTACACCTTC. Residues: CASGGGAGGYTF.

The chain employs TRBV24-1 and TRBJ2-3; 8 positions match TRBD1. Germline lookup yields CDR1 KGHDR and CDR2 SFDVKD. The CDR3 runs 13 residues. The V and J ends lost 2 bases and 10 bases, in that order; junction bases with no gene match: 4. In DNA form, the CDR3 reads TGTGCCACCAGTGATTCCGGACAGGGAGCGCAGTATTTT. It specifies CATSDSGQGAQYF.

V is TRBV5-1 and J is TRBJ2-1, with 10 bases fitting TRBD2. Germline trimming cut 0 bases from V and 9 bases from J; bases unmatched to any gene: 12. This CDR3 is built from 17 residues. CDR1 is SGHRS, CDR2 YFSETQ, per germline. In DNA, the CDR3 is TGCGCCAGCAGCTTGGGAGCGGGAGGGCCGATAAATGTTGAGCAGTTCTTC. Amino acids: CASSLGAGGPINVEQFF.

The chain recombines TRBV9 with TRBJ1-2, with D possibly being TRBD1 (6 bases). CDR3 length: 12 amino acids. V gave up 1 base and J gave up 5 bases, with 6 bases separating them. Germline assignment: CDR1 SGDLS and CDR2 YYNGEE. The CDR3 coding sequence is TGTGCCAGCAGCGTACAGGGGTATGGCTACACCTTC. Translation: CASSVQGYGYTF. The whole variable domain, remainder taken from reference TRBV9 and TRBJ1-2, is DSGVTQTPKHLITATGQRVTLRCSPRSGDLSVYWYQQSLDQGLQFLIQYYNGEERAKGNILERFSAQQFPDLHSELNLSSLELGDSALYFCASSVQGYGYTFGSGTRLTVV.

CDR3 DNA sequence: TGTGCCAGCAGCTCTCCTAGCGGGAGGAATGAGCAGTTCTTC. Translating gives CASSSPSGRNEQFF. The chain links TRBV7-9 to TRBJ2-1; 11 bases agree with TRBD2. The CDR3 contains 14 residues. V dropped 4 bases and J dropped 7; count of bases not matched to a gene: 3. Germline-derived CDR1 and CDR2 are SEHNR and FQNEAQ (reference sequence).

The CDR3, as DNA: TGTGCCAGCGGGACAGGAACACCCTACGAGCAGTACTTC. Its protein is CASGTGTPYEQYF. The chain recombines TRBV2 with TRBJ2-7; TRBD1 matches at 8 bases. The junction had 5 bases not matched to a gene; V was cut back by 8 bases and J by 2 bases. The germline CDR1 and CDR2 sequences are SNHLY and FYNNEI. The CDR3 has 13 residues.

This chain uses TRBV7-6 with TRBJ2-3, with 9 bases identical to TRBD2. V trimming: 2 bases; J trimming: 1 base; junction bases outside the gene matches: 4. Per the germline V gene, CDR1 is SGHVS and CDR2 is FNYEAQ. The CDR3 is made up of 16 amino acids. CDR3 nucleotide sequence: TGTGCCAGCAGCTTACTTGGCGGGGGGGGCACAGATACGCAGTATTTT. Translated, it gives CASSLLGGGGTDTQYF. The whole variable domain, remainder taken from reference TRBV7-6 and TRBJ2-3, is GAGVSQSPRYKVTKRGQDVALRCDPISGHVSLYWYRQALGQGPEFLTYFNYEAQQDKSGLPNDRFSAERPEGSISTLTIQRTEQRDSAMYRCASSLLGGGGTDTQYFGPGTRLTVL.

The chain uses TRBV5-5 and TRBJ2-7, with 15 bases lining up with TRBD2. Losses at the gene ends were 3 bases for V and 4 bases for J; bases not matched to a gene: 2. The CDR3 has 15 amino acids. Germline assignment: CDR1 SGHKS and CDR2 YYEKEE (reference sequence). The CDR3 is CASSSGLAGGYEQYF. CDR3 DNA: TGTGCCAGCAGCTCGGGACTAGCGGGGGGATACGAGCAGTACTTC.

The rearrangement links TRBV6-5 to TRBJ1-3; D unclear. The length of the CDR3 is 16 residues. Trimming took 0 bases from V and 4 from J, leaving 13 bases between them. CDR1 MNHEY and CDR2 SVGAGI come from the germline V gene. In DNA form, the CDR3 reads TGTGCCAGCAGTTACTCGTTTTCAGTGCTGGGAAACACCATATATTTT. Its protein is CASSYSFSVLGNTIYF.

The V gene is TRBV7-9, the J gene TRBJ2-7, with D maybe TRBD1 (6 bases). The germline V gene has CDR1 SEHNR and CDR2 FQNEAQ (reference sequence). Trimming pared 5 bases from V and 0 bases from J, leaving 14 bases between. The CDR3 totals 15 residues. The CDR3 DNA follows: TGTGCCAGCAGCACAGGGTTTCGAAGCTCCTACGAGCAGTACTTC. This sequence encodes CASSTGFRSSYEQYF.

This chain connects TRBV19 to TRBJ1-1; a possible D gene is TRBD1 (5 bases). The CDR3 has 16 amino acids. Between the trimmed V and J ends, which lost 8 bases and 0 bases, there was a span of 19 bases. From germline, CDR1 is LNHDA and CDR2 SQIVND (reference sequence). DNA of the CDR3: TGTGCCAGTTCACCAGGGCTATCGGTGGTGAACACTGAAGCTTTCTTT. Amino acids: CASSPGLSVVNTEAFF.

This chain uses TRBV7-2 with TRBJ1-2; 7 positions agree with TRBD1. Germline V gene sequence: CDR1 SGHTA, CDR2 FQGNSA. This CDR3 is built from 12 residues. The V segment lost 3 bases and the J segment 8 bases; nucleotides outside the gene matches: 3. CDR3 protein: CASSLDRPGYTF. In DNA, the CDR3 is TGTGCCAGCAGCTTGGACAGGCCCGGCTACACCTTC.

This clone showed up just a few times. V is TRBV28 and J is TRBJ1-1; TRBD1 might be the D (5 bases). The V end was cut by 6 bases, the J end by 2 bases, with 22 bases between. CDR3 length equals 17 residues. The V gene's germline CDR1 is MDHEN and CDR2 SYDVKM. CDR3 nucleotides: TGTGCCAGCAGAACCCCAATATCCGCCAGGGTAAACACTGAAGCTTTCTTT. Protein sequence: CASRTPISARVNTEAFF. Combining the CDR3 with reference TRBV28 and TRBJ1-1 gives the whole variable domain DVKVTQSSRYLVKRTGEKVFLECVQDMDHENMFWYRQDPGLGLRLIYFSYDVKMKEKGDIPEGYSVSREKKERFSLILESASTNQTSMYLCASRTPISARVNTEAFFGQGTRLTVV.